Below, 8 T cell receptor beta chains from the same sample are listed, as sequenced in a study of OX40 agonist ivuxolimab in advanced cancers. Generated by immunoSEQ multiplex PCR, the TCRdb table keeps only in-frame clones and is missing some. The top ten hold approximately 1.3% of the sample, which has about 64,000 clones, under 90% seen once. This specimen was CD4+ or CD8+ T cells sorted from blood, taken in a trial of the OX40 agonist ivuxolimab. The receptors were gathered from an adult with an advanced solid tumor such as melanoma, head and neck, liver or kidney cancer.

The chain uses TRBV6-5 and TRBJ2-5, with TRBD1 identical over 7 bases. Germline trimming cut 8 bases from V and 5 bases from J; bases unmatched to any gene: 11. Per the germline V gene, CDR1 is MNHEY and CDR2 is SVGAGI. This CDR3 contains 14 residues. For the CDR3, the DNA is TGTGCCAGCTCAGGGACAGTTTTACGGGAGACCCAGTACTTC. It specifies CASSGTVLRETQYF.

The chain couples TRBV11-3 to TRBJ1-1; possible D gene TRBD1, 6 bases. There are 15 residues in the CDR3. Germline assignment: CDR1 SGHNT and CDR2 YENEEA. V lost 5 bases and J 0 bases, leaving 13 bases between the germline ends. The CDR3 here is CASSKDTGLNTEAFF. Written as DNA, the CDR3 is TGTGCCAGCAGCAAGGACACAGGGCTGAACACTGAAGCTTTCTTT.

This chain joins TRBV19 and TRBJ2-1; TRBD2 might be the D (5 bases). Trimming took 5 bases from V and 4 from J, leaving 18 bases between them. In germline, CDR1 is LNHDA, CDR2 SQIVND (reference sequence). This CDR3 contains 16 residues. The CDR3 sequence is CASSPRRTREYNEQFF. In DNA, the CDR3 is TGTGCCAGTAGTCCCCGGAGGACCCGCGAGTACAATGAGCAGTTCTTC.

The chain couples TRBV14 to TRBJ2-1; 13 bases match TRBD2. CDR3 length: 16 residues. V lost 4 bases, J lost 7 bases, and 7 bases stayed unmatched. Per germline, CDR1 SGHDN and CDR2 FVKESK. This CDR3 is CASSLIGLAGENEQFF. As DNA, the CDR3 is TGTGCCAGCAGCCTTATAGGACTAGCGGGGGAAAATGAGCAGTTCTTC.

This clone was seen more than once but under ten times. The V and J genes are TRBV18 and TRBJ1-2; 7 bases map to TRBD1. CDR3 length equals 13 residues. From germline, CDR1 is KGHSH and CDR2 LQKENI. With 6 bases clipped from V and 3 bases from J, the junction kept 4 bases outside the gene matches. The CDR3 is CASSEGADYGYTF. The CDR3 bases are TGTGCCAGCTCGGAGGGGGCTGACTATGGCTACACCTTC.

This sequence joins TRBV6-6 and TRBJ1-5, with 8 bases that match TRBD1. Germline loops: CDR1 MNHNY, CDR2 SVGAGI (reference sequence). The V segment lost 8 bases and the J segment 7 bases; nucleotides outside the gene matches: 10. CDR3 size: 14 residues. The CDR3 DNA reads TGTGCCAGCGTAACAGGGCAGGGGGCACAGCCCCAGCATTTT. This encodes CASVTGQGAQPQHF.

This clone has just a few counts. The rearrangement joins TRBV5-1 to TRBJ1-2; TRBD1 is a possible D gene (5 bases). CDR3 length equals 14 residues. Trimming took 4 bases from V and 4 from J, leaving 14 bases between them. CDR1 is SGHRS and CDR2 is YFSETQ in the germline V gene. The CDR3 DNA sequence: TGCGCCAGCAGCCGGGGCGGCGGCCTCTATGGCTACACCTTC. Translation gives CASSRGGGLYGYTF.

The rearrangement links TRBV9 to TRBJ2-3; the D call may be TRBD1 or TRBD2 (5 bases each). The CDR3 has 15 amino acids. V was cut by 0 bases and J by 2 bases, with 10 bases left in between. Germline V gene data show CDR1 as SGDLS and CDR2 as YYNGEE. The CDR3 sequence: CASSVDLGTTDTQYF. Written as DNA, the CDR3 is TGTGCCAGCAGCGTAGATTTAGGGACCACAGATACGCAGTATTTT.